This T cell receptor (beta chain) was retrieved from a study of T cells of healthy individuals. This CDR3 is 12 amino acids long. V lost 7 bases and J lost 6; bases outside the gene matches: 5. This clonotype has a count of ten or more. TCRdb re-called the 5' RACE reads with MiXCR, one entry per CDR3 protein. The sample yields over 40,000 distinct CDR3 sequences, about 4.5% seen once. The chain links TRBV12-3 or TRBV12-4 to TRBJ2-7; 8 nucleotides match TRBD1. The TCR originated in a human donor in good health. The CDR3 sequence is CASTSGGVEQYF. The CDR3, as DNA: TGTGCCAGCACCTCAGGGGGCGTCGAGCAGTACTTC.